The clone carrying this T cell receptor beta chain was observed a single time. This record belongs to a study of OX40 agonist ivuxolimab in advanced cancers. The CDR3 length is 12 residues. CDR1 and CDR2 (germline): SGHVS, FNYEAQ. Trimming took off 3 bases at V and 4 bases at J, with 7 bases between the two ends. Only in-frame clones appear in the TCRdb table, and some are missing; sequencing was by immunoSEQ multiplex PCR. This table has tens of thousands of clones, 89% appearing once. The genes are TRBV7-6 and TRBJ2-7; D unclear. The TCR comes from an adult with an advanced solid tumor such as melanoma, head and neck, liver or kidney cancer. The input for sequencing was CD4+ or CD8+ T cells sorted from blood, taken in a trial of the OX40 agonist ivuxolimab. The CDR3 nucleotides read TGTGCCAGCAGCTTGGGCACTTACGAGCAGTACTTC. As protein: CASSLGTYEQYF.